These 10 T cell receptor beta chains originate from one sample sequenced in a study of beta chain features in type 1 diabetes. Expressed TCRB transcripts were sequenced, since all the RNA that had been isolated was reverse transcribed. The protocol was immunoSEQ multiplex PCR, while the TCRdb copy is restricted to in-frame clones and leaves out a portion. Here the sample spans about half a million clones, approximately 10% being singletons. The sequenced sample consisted of naive CD4+ T cells from blood. Receptor source: a woman younger than 35 in good health.

This clone came up a few times. The rearrangement links TRBV15 to TRBJ1-4; 7 bases are shared with TRBD1. Germline CDR1 is LNHNV and CDR2 is YYDKDF (reference sequence). There are 16 residues in the CDR3. V lost 1 base and J lost 5; bases outside the gene matches: 7. The CDR3, as DNA: TGTGCCACCAGCAGAGCCGGGACAGTCTCGAATGAAAAACTGTTTTTT. Protein sequence: CATSRAGTVSNEKLFF.

This clone was observed a handful of times. The junction departs from the called germline gene at one end, perhaps through a read error. V usage is TRBV6-5 and J usage is TRBJ2-7; D remains unclear. This CDR3 spans 9 amino acids. CDR1 is MNHEY and CDR2 is SVGAGI in the germline V gene. The CDR3 sequence: CARRQTALF. CDR3 DNA: TGTGCCAGACGTCAAACGGCCCTCTTC.

The CDR3, as DNA: TGTGCCAGCAGCTCCCGTAGGGCTGCTCGTACTGAAGCTTTCTTT. Encoded protein: CASSSRRAARTEAFF. The chain combines TRBV7-9 with TRBJ1-1; D is undetermined. The CDR3 consists of 15 residues. Germline CDR1 is SEHNR and CDR2 is FQNEAQ (reference sequence). Trimming shortened V by 4 bases and J by 5 bases, and 17 bases separated the two germline ends.

This chain joins TRBV2 and TRBJ2-1; TRBD2 matches 14 bases. The CDR3 totals 14 residues. With V trimmed by 6 bases and J by 10 bases, 5 bases remained unmatched. CDR1 is SNHLY, CDR2 FYNNEI, per germline. This chain's CDR3 is CASRGLAGGTEQFF. The CDR3 coding sequence is TGTGCCAGCAGAGGACTAGCGGGAGGAACGGAGCAGTTCTTC.

About this clone itself: A read error may explain this, as a much larger clone is one base away. The chain has TRBV27 and TRBJ2-3; D not certain. CDR3 length: 11 amino acids. The ends were cut back, 3 bases at V and 4 bases at J, with 2 bases in the middle. The germline V gene encodes CDR1 MNHEY and CDR2 SMNVEV (reference sequence). CDR3 DNA sequence: TGTGCCAGCAGTTTGGCAGATACGCAGTATTTT. Amino acid sequence: CASSLADTQYF.

This clone was detected only a few times. J is TRBJ1-1 and V is TRBV7-9; no firm D call. This CDR3 is built from 15 residues. CDR1 SEHNR and CDR2 FQNEAQ come from the germline V gene (reference sequence). V was shortened by 2 bases and J by 3 bases, with 13 bases between the two germline ends. The CDR3 bases are TGTGCCAGCAGCTTAATCGCAGGTTGGGACACTGAAGCTTTCTTT. Protein product: CASSLIAGWDTEAFF. The variable domain in full, with the rest retrieved from reference TRBV7-9 and TRBJ1-1, is DTGVSQNPRHKITKRGQNVTFRCDPISEHNRLYWYRQTLGQGPEFLTYFQNEAQLEKSRLLSDRFSAERPKGSFSTLEIQRTEQGDSAMYLCASSLIAGWDTEAFFGQGTRLTVV.

The rearrangement uses TRBV10-2 and TRBJ2-5; no firm D call. The CDR3 is 16 amino acids. CDR1 and CDR2 from the germline V gene are WSHSY and SAAADI. V was clipped by 3 bases and J by 1 base, with 15 bases between them. The DNA of the CDR3 is TGCGCCAGCAGTGAAGTGGCAGGCTGGTCCCAAGAGACCCAGTACTTC. Encoded protein: CASSEVAGWSQETQYF.

The V call is TRBV14, the J call TRBJ2-3; TRBD1 matches 9 bases. V gave up 4 bases and J gave up 4 bases; unmatched junction bases: 6. Per germline, CDR1 SGHDN and CDR2 FVKESK. The CDR3 runs to 15 residues. The chain's CDR3 is CASSPGTGRADTQYF. The CDR3 DNA reads TGTGCCAGCAGCCCTGGGACAGGGAGGGCAGATACGCAGTATTTT.

The sample holds a few counts of this clone. The chain recombines TRBV7-9 with TRBJ2-1; maybe TRBD1 (6 bases). The germline CDR1 and CDR2 sequences are SEHNR and FQNEAQ (reference sequence). V dropped 5 bases and J dropped 3 bases, with 8 bases sitting between them. There are 13 residues in the CDR3. This chain's CDR3 is CASSADSYNEQFF. Written as DNA, the CDR3 is TGTGCCAGCAGCGCGGACAGCTACAATGAGCAGTTCTTC.

The V and J genes are TRBV15 and TRBJ2-1; a possible D gene is TRBD1 (6 bases). The ends were cut back, 5 bases at V and 2 bases at J, with 16 bases in the middle. CDR1 is LNHNV, CDR2 YYDKDF, per germline (reference sequence). This CDR3 has 16 residues. The CDR3 spells CATSGTNRVAYNEQFF. CDR3 sequence (DNA): TGTGCCACCAGCGGCACGAACAGGGTGGCCTACAATGAGCAGTTCTTC.